One TCR beta chain is described in this entry. This sample was included in a study of control samples from healthy donors and cancer patients. TCRdb's table, derived via immunoSEQ multiplex PCR, lists solely in-frame clones and lacks some. The table includes 130,000 to 150,000 clones, 85% to 95% detected once. The V end lost 7 bases, the J end lost 0 bases, and 24 bases lay between the germline ends. The CDR3 is 18 amino acids. Germline-derived CDR1 and CDR2 are MNHEY and SMNVEV (reference sequence). Sequenced material: PBMCs. This TCR was sampled from a man aged 55-75 years with colorectal cancer. V usage is TRBV27 and J usage is TRBJ1-1; tentatively, D is TRBD1 (5 bases). The CDR3 here is CASTTRGDVGQMNTEAFF. CDR3 coding DNA: TGTGCCAGCACCACCCGAGGGGACGTAGGTCAGATGAACACTGAAGCTTTCTTT.